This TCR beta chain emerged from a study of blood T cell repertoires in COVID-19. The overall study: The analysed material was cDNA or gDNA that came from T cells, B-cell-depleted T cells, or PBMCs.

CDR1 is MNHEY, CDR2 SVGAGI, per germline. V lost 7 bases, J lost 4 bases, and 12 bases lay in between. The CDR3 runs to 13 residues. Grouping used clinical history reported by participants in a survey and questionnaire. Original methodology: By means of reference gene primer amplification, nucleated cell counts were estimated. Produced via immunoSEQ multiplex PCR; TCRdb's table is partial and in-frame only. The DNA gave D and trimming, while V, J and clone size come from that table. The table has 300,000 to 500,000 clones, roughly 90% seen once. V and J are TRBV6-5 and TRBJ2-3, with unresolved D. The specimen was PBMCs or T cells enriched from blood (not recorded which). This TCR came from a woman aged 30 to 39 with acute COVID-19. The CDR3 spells CASKRGRADTQYF. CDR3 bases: TGTGCCAGCAAACGAGGTCGGGCAGATACGCAGTATTTT.